The 27 T cell receptor beta chains below come from one sample, sequenced in a study of T-cell memory formation after mild COVID-19. In TCRdb, the 5' RACE reads were re-called with MiXCR into one record per CDR3 protein. The repertoire consists of approximately 350,000 distinct CDR3 sequences, with 10% to 15% occurring once and the leading ten covering about 20%. The source material was PBMCs or a T cell subset sorted from them (not recorded which). The origin of the receptors is a man aged 18-30 years who had mild COVID-19 (a few samples of this study predate the infection). Cell type and time point are not known.

This clonotype was recorded a few times. The chain has TRBV7-2 and TRBJ2-3; D uncertain. V lost 2 bases and J 14 bases, leaving 20 bases between the germline ends. The CDR3 has 14 amino acids. Per germline, CDR1 SGHTA and CDR2 FQGNSA. In DNA, the CDR3 is TGTGCCAGCAGCTTATATGAGCCGGCCCCATCGTGGTATTTT. This encodes CASSLYEPAPSWYF.

This rearrangement joins TRBV7-9 to TRBJ2-2; a weak D match, TRBD2 (5 bases). Germline values: CDR1 SEHNR, CDR2 FQNEAQ (reference sequence). V was cut by 7 bases and J by 3 bases, with 12 bases left in between. CDR3 size: 14 residues. The CDR3 DNA reads as TGTGCCAGCAACCCCCCCGGGGACACCGGGGAGCTGTTTTTT. Protein sequence: CASNPPGDTGELFF.

This clonotype appeared a few times. The chain recombines TRBV4-3 with TRBJ2-5, with TRBD2 identical over 7 bases. The CDR3 consists of 15 residues. Germline V gives CDR1 LGHNA, CDR2 YSLEER. The V and J ends lost 1 base and 10 bases, in that order; junction bases with no gene match: 12. The CDR3 DNA follows: TGCGCCAGCAGCCAAGTAGCAGGGTCCTCGGGGGGCCAGTACTTC. Translated: CASSQVAGSSGGQYF.

This chain connects TRBV28 to TRBJ1-1; TRBD1 matches at 8 bases. CDR3 length equals 15 residues. V gave up 8 bases and J gave up 0 bases; unmatched junction bases: 8. The germline V gene encodes CDR1 MDHEN and CDR2 SYDVKM. CDR3 sequence: CASQQGGRLNTEAFF. The DNA for the CDR3 is TGTGCCAGCCAACAGGGGGGGAGATTGAACACTGAAGCTTTCTTT.

This clonotype was counted between two and nine times. This chain joins TRBV5-1 and TRBJ1-3; D gene unclear. V lost 1 base and J 0 bases, leaving 11 bases between the germline ends. The CDR3 is 16 amino acids. Looked up from germline, CDR1 is SGHRS and CDR2 is YFSETQ. CDR3 nucleotides: TGCGCCAGCAGCTTGATTACAGCCAGCTCTGGAAACACCATATATTTT. It codes for CASSLITASSGNTIYF.

With respect to this clonotype: A clone one base away is much larger, so this may be a read error. The V and J genes are TRBV7-2 and TRBJ1-4; 8 positions match TRBD1. The V segment lost 2 bases and the J segment 6 bases; nucleotides outside the gene matches: 5. CDR1 and CDR2 (germline): SGHTA, FQGNSA. The CDR3 length is 15 residues. The CDR3 DNA is TGTGCCAGCAGCTTACGGCAGGGGGCATATGAAAAACTGTTTTTT. It encodes CASSLRQGAYEKLFF.

The V call is TRBV28, the J call TRBJ1-2; 7 bases line up with TRBD1. V lost 8 bases, J lost 9 bases, and 15 bases stayed unmatched. The CDR3 is 14 residues long. Germline V gene lookup returns CDR1 MDHEN and CDR2 SYDVKM. CDR3 sequence: CASGTGAPPLSYTF. The DNA for the CDR3 is TGTGCCAGCGGAACAGGGGCCCCACCTCTGAGCTACACCTTC.

The chain links TRBV9 to TRBJ2-2; no reliable D call. This CDR3 spans 14 amino acids. V lost 0 bases and J 5 bases, leaving 8 bases between the germline ends. Germline-derived CDR1 and CDR2 are SGDLS and YYNGEE. CDR3 region: CASSVANPTGELFF. CDR3 nucleotide sequence: TGTGCCAGCAGCGTAGCGAACCCGACCGGGGAGCTGTTTTTT.

The J gene is TRBJ2-3, the V gene TRBV14, with 9 bases lining up with TRBD2. CDR1 is SGHDN, CDR2 FVKESK, per germline. The V gene end was trimmed by 1 base and the J gene end by 10 bases; junction bases not matched to a gene: 6. The CDR3 consists of 14 residues. CDR3 protein: CASSQVAGARPQYF. As DNA, the CDR3 is TGTGCCAGCAGCCAAGTAGCGGGGGCGCGTCCGCAGTATTTT. The whole variable domain, remainder taken from reference TRBV14 and TRBJ2-3, is EAGVTQFPSHSVIEKGQTVTLRCDPISGHDNLYWYRRVMGKEIKFLLHFVKESKQDESGMPNNRFLAERTGGTYSTLKVQPAELEDSGVYFCASSQVAGARPQYFGPGTRLTVL.

The CDR3 DNA follows: TGTGCCAGCAGCGGCGGTCGCCGGGAAAATCAGCCCCAGCATTTT. It yields the protein CASSGGRRENQPQHF. The chain links TRBV11-2 to TRBJ1-5; D gene uncertain. Germline CDR1 reads SGHAT; CDR2 reads FQNNGV. This CDR3 comprises 15 residues. V lost 5 bases and J 4 bases, leaving 15 bases between the germline ends.

This clonotype was counted ten times or more. The chain is built from TRBV5-1 and TRBJ2-3; D uncertain. Germline CDR1 is SGHRS and CDR2 is YFSETQ. This CDR3 region has 14 residues. V lost 4 bases and J 4 bases, leaving 13 bases between the germline ends. The DNA for the CDR3 is TGCGCCAGCAGCAGAGTCCCCGTTGCAGATACGCAGTATTTT. It specifies CASSRVPVADTQYF. The full variable domain, completed using reference TRBV5-1 and TRBJ2-3, is KAGVTQTPRYLIKTRGQQVTLSCSPISGHRSVSWYQQTPGQGLQFLFEYFSETQRNKGNFPGRFSGRQFSNSRSEMNVSTLELGDSALYLCASSRVPVADTQYFGPGTRLTVL.

The CDR3 reads CASSASWSSGNTIYF. The CDR3 DNA reads TGTGCCAGCAGCGCCTCCTGGAGCTCTGGAAACACCATATATTTT. The chain employs TRBV6-5 and TRBJ1-3; D unresolved. The CDR3 contains 15 residues. V lost 6 bases to trimming and J lost 0 bases, with 12 bases between them. Germline V gene data show CDR1 as MNHEY and CDR2 as SVGAGI.

This clonotype occurred a few times. The V and J genes are TRBV7-3 and TRBJ2-2; D could derive from TRBD1 or TRBD2 (6 bases each). CDR3 size: 15 residues. Per germline, CDR1 SGHTA and CDR2 FQGTGA. V was cut by 8 bases and J by 6 bases, with 19 bases left in between. The CDR3: CASGTGTSHAGELFF. The CDR3 bases are TGTGCCAGCGGGACTGGGACATCTCACGCCGGGGAGCTGTTTTTT.

The J gene is TRBJ2-5, the V gene TRBV29-1; either TRBD1 or TRBD2 may supply D (5 bases each). Germline-derived CDR1 and CDR2 are SQVTM and ANQGSEA. The CDR3 covers 14 residues. V lost 3 bases and J 5 bases, leaving 16 bases between the germline ends. For the CDR3, the DNA is TGCAGCGTTGACCGGCAGGGAGCCATGGAGACCCAGTACTTC. Translated: CSVDRQGAMETQYF. Full variable domain (outside the CDR3, taken from reference TRBV29-1 and TRBJ2-5): SAVISQKPSRDICQRGTSLTIQCQVDSQVTMMFWYRQQPGQSLTLIATANQGSEATYESGFVIDKFPISRPNLTFSTLTVSNMSPEDSSIYLCSVDRQGAMETQYFGPGTRLLVL.

The chain is built from TRBV6-2 or TRBV6-3 and TRBJ1-4; D is perhaps TRBD1 (6 bases). Trimming shortened V by 0 bases and J by 8 bases, and 19 bases separated the two germline ends. The CDR3 has 17 residues. CDR1 is MNHEY, CDR2 SVGEGT, per germline. CDR3 bases: TGTGCCAGCAGTTACTCGAGACAGGAAGGATTACAGGAAAAACTGTTTTTT. Amino acids: CASSYSRQEGLQEKLFF.

This clonotype was seen only a few times. The gene calls are TRBV5-1 and TRBJ2-5; D is possibly TRBD1 (6 bases). Germline CDR1 SGHRS, CDR2 YFSETQ. V lost 3 bases and J lost 2, with 11 bases in between. CDR3 size: 14 residues. CDR3 loop: CASSSIGGQETQYF. The DNA of the CDR3 is TGCGCCAGCAGCTCCATAGGGGGTCAAGAGACCCAGTACTTC.

This clonotype came up a few times. The chain combines TRBV20-1 with TRBJ2-5, with TRBD1 identical over 7 bases. Germline V gives CDR1 DFQATT, CDR2 SNEGSKA (reference sequence). V shed 1 base and J 8 bases; nucleotides not matched to a gene: 7. This CDR3 contains 13 residues. The CDR3 loop reads CSARGTGARTQYF. CDR3 bases: TGCAGTGCTAGAGGAACAGGGGCGCGAACCCAGTACTTC.

This chain uses TRBV7-2 with TRBJ2-4, with 8 bases that match TRBD1. The CDR3 length is 14 residues. Germline V gene sequence: CDR1 SGHTA, CDR2 FQGNSA. V lost 4 bases and J lost 8; bases outside the gene matches: 7. The CDR3 sequence is CASSWGTGGDIQYF. CDR3 nucleotides: TGTGCCAGCAGCTGGGGGACAGGAGGGGACATTCAGTACTTC.

This clonotype was seen only a few times. The CDR3 coding sequence is TGTGCCAGCACCGACGGAGGAAGGATGGGAGAGACCCAGTACTTC. It yields the protein CASTDGGRMGETQYF. The gene calls are TRBV7-2 and TRBJ2-5, with TRBD2 as a possible D gene (5 bases). The CDR3 loop spans 15 amino acids. V dropped 7 bases and J dropped 4 bases, with 19 bases sitting between them. Germline V gives CDR1 SGHTA, CDR2 FQGNSA.

The V and J genes are TRBV15 and TRBJ1-5; 8 bases align to TRBD1. Germline loops: CDR1 LNHNV, CDR2 YYDKDF (reference sequence). With V trimmed by 0 bases and J by 4 bases, 2 bases remained unmatched. CDR3 length: 15 residues. DNA for the CDR3: TGTGCCACCAGCAGAGAAAGACAGGGGAATCAGCCCCAGCATTTT. This sequence encodes CATSRERQGNQPQHF.

This clonotype was found many times. The chain combines TRBV6-5 with TRBJ2-6; D unclear. CDR3 length equals 13 residues. Germline loops: CDR1 MNHEY, CDR2 SVGAGI. Trimming left V 5 bases short and J 4 bases short, with 6 bases between. The CDR3 coding sequence is TGTGCCAGCAGTCCGCGGGGGGCCAACGTCCTGACTTTC. This gives the protein CASSPRGANVLTF.

This clonotype has only a few counts. The chain employs TRBV20-1 and TRBJ1-2; D is possibly TRBD1 (5 bases). The germline gives CDR1 DFQATT, CDR2 SNEGSKA (reference sequence). CDR3 length equals 14 residues. The V end lost 4 bases, the J end lost 4 bases, and 16 bases lay between the germline ends. CDR3 residues: CSANIQGPSYGYTF. The DNA of the CDR3 is TGCAGTGCTAATATTCAGGGTCCTAGCTATGGCTACACCTTC.

This clonotype was detected many times. The rearrangement links TRBV6-6 to TRBJ2-3; the D gene is possibly TRBD2 (5 bases). CDR1 and CDR2 from the germline V gene are MNHNY and SVGAGI (reference sequence). Trimming removed 3 bases at V and 1 base at J, with 8 bases between. The CDR3 extends over 14 amino acids. The CDR3 is CASSYVRGTDTQYF. The CDR3 DNA reads TGTGCCAGCAGTTATGTGCGGGGCACAGATACGCAGTATTTT.

The chain employs TRBV2 and TRBJ2-7; unclear D gene. V lost 7 bases to trimming and J lost 13 bases, with 23 bases between them. The V gene's germline CDR1 is SNHLY and CDR2 FYNNEI. CDR3 length: 13 amino acids. In DNA, the CDR3 is TGTGCCAGCACGTCCATCCAGGAATCGAGGCAATACTTC. It translates to CASTSIQESRQYF. Full variable domain (remainder filled in from reference TRBV2 and TRBJ2-7): EPEVTQTPSHQVTQMGQEVILRCVPISNHLYFYWYRQILGQKVEFLVSFYNNEISEKSEIFDDQFSVERPDGSNFTLKIRSTKLEDSAMYFCASTSIQESRQYFGPGTRLTVT.

This clonotype was counted many times. This sequence joins TRBV5-1 and TRBJ2-5; the match to TRBD2 covers 7 bases. Germline trimming cut 3 bases from V and 2 bases from J; bases unmatched to any gene: 7. This CDR3 is built from 15 residues. Per germline, CDR1 SGHRS and CDR2 YFSETQ. The CDR3 is CASSSTGTKQETQYF. The CDR3 DNA is TGCGCCAGCAGCTCGACGGGGACTAAGCAAGAGACCCAGTACTTC.

This clonotype occurred a few times. The chain uses TRBV7-2 and TRBJ2-3; the D gene is possibly TRBD2 (5 bases). Germline V CDR1 and CDR2: SGHTA, FQGNSA. Trimming shortened V by 5 bases and J by 4 bases, and 13 bases separated the two germline ends. The length of the CDR3 is 14 residues. This CDR3 is CASSPFGGADTQYF. The CDR3 nucleotides read TGTGCCAGCAGCCCTTTTGGAGGAGCAGATACGCAGTATTTT.

V usage is TRBV6-2 or TRBV6-3 and J usage is TRBJ1-5, with TRBD1 as a possible D gene (5 bases). Trimming left V 2 bases short and J 7 bases short, with 9 bases between. The germline gives CDR1 MNHEY, CDR2 SVGEGT. The length of the CDR3 is 13 residues. The DNA of the CDR3 is TGTGCCAGCAGTTACGAGGGGTTGCAGCCCCAGCATTTT. Protein: CASSYEGLQPQHF.